What follows describes a single T cell receptor beta chain. This sample is drawn from a study of blood T cell repertoires in COVID-19. Overall study context: Samples of COVID-19 (acute and convalescent) were obtained from the United States, Italy and Spain. From T cells, B-cell-depleted T cells, or PBMCs came the material, which was cDNA or gDNA.

Original analysis: How many nucleated cells were present was estimated from reference gene primer amplification. The assay was immunoSEQ multiplex PCR, and TCRdb's table has in-frame clones only and misses some. V, J and clone size were drawn from that table, and D and trimming were deduced from the DNA. The profile shows around 300,000 clones, around nine tenths of them singletons. The clonotype was recovered from a woman aged 50 to 65 with active or convalescent COVID-19. Sequenced: peripheral blood.

The CDR3 coding sequence is TGTGCCAGCAATTTGCGGGACAGCCGACGGGACACTGAAGCTTTCTTT. The encoded protein is CASNLRDSRRDTEAFF. J is TRBJ1-1 and V is TRBV2, with 7 bases aligning to TRBD1. V lost 7 bases, J lost 3 bases, and 14 bases stayed unmatched. The CDR3 length is 16 residues. Germline V lookup: CDR1 SNHLY, CDR2 FYNNEI.